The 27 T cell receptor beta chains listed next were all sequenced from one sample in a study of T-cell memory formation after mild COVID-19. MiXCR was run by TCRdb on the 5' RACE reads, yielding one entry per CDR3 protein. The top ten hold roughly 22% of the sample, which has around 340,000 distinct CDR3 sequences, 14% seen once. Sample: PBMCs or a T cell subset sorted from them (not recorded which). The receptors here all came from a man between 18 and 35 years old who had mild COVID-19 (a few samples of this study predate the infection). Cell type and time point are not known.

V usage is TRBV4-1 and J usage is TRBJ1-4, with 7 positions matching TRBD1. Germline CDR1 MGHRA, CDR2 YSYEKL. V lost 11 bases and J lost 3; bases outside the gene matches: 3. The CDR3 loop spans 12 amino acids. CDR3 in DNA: TGCGCCTGCGGGACAGCTAATGAAAAACTGTTTTTT. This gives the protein CACGTANEKLFF.

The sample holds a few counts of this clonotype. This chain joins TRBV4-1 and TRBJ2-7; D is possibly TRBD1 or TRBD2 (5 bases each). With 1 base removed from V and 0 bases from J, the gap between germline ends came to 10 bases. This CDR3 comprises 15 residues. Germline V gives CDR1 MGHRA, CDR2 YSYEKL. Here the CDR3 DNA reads TGCGCCAGCAGCCAAGGGGCTGGGACCTCCTACGAGCAGTACGTC. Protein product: CASSQGAGTSYEQYV.

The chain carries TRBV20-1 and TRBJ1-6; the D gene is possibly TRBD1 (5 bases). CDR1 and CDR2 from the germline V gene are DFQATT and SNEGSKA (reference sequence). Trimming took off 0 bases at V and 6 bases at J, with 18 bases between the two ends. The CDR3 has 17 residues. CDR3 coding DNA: TGCAGTGCTAGAGATCTCTCGGCGGGACCCATTAATTCACCCCTCCACTTT. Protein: CSARDLSAGPINSPLHF.

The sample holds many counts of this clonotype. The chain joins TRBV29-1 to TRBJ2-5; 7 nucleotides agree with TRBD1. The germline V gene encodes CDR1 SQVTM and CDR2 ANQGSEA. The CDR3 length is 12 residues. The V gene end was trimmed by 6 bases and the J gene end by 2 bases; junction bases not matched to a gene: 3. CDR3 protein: CSVRDSQETQYF. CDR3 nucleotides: TGCAGCGTCCGGGACAGTCAAGAGACCCAGTACTTC.

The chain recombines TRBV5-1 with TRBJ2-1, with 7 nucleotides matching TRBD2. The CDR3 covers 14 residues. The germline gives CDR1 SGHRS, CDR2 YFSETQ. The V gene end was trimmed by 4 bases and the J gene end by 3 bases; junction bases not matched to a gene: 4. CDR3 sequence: CASSMGTNYNEQFF. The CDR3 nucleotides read TGCGCCAGCAGCATGGGGACTAACTACAATGAGCAGTTCTTC.

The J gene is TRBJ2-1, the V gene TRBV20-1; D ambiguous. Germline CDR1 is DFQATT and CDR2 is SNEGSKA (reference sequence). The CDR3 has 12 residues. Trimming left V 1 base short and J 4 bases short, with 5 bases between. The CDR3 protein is CSARGHYNEQFF. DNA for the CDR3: TGCAGTGCTAGAGGACATTACAATGAGCAGTTCTTC.

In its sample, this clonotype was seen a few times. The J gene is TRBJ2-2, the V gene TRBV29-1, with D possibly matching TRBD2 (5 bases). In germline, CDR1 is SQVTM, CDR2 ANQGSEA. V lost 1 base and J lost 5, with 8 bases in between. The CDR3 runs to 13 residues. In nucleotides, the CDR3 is TGCAGCGTTGAAGGCCGCGGGACCGGGGAGCTGTTTTTT. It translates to CSVEGRGTGELFF.

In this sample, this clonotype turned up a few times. CDR3 in amino acids: CASSVTAGNTIYF. The CDR3 bases are TGCGCCAGCAGTGTGACGGCGGGAAACACCATATATTTT. The chain is built from TRBV5-1 and TRBJ1-3; no clear D. Germline V lookup: CDR1 SGHRS, CDR2 YFSETQ. The V gene lost 5 bases and the J gene lost 4 bases, with 10 bases spanning the gap. This CDR3 has 13 residues.

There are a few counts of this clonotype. The CDR3 DNA reads TGTGCCAGCTCACCTGGGGTGGTCTCCTACAATGAGCAGTTCTTC. This gives the protein CASSPGVVSYNEQFF. The genes are TRBV18 and TRBJ2-1; D gene uncertain. Per the germline V gene, CDR1 is KGHSH and CDR2 is LQKENI. The CDR3 loop spans 15 amino acids. V was cut by 3 bases and J by 0 bases, with 9 bases left in between.

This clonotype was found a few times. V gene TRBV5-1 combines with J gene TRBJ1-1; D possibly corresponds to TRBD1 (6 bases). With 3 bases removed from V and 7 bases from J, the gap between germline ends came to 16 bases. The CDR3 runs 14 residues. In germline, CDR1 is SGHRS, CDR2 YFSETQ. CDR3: CASSSTGTILEAFF. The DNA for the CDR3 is TGCGCCAGCAGCTCCACCGGGACAATTCTTGAAGCTTTCTTT.

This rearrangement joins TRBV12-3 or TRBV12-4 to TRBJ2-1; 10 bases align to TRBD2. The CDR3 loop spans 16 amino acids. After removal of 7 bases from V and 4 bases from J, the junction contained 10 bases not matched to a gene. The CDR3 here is CASIRAGSGGYNEQFF. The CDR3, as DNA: TGTGCCAGCATCAGAGCCGGTAGCGGGGGGTACAATGAGCAGTTCTTC.

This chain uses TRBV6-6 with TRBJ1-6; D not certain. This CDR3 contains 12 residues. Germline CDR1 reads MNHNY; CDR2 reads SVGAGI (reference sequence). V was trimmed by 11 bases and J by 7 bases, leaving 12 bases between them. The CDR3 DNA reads TGTGCCGCCTGGACGGGGAATTCACCCCTCCACTTT. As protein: CAAWTGNSPLHF.

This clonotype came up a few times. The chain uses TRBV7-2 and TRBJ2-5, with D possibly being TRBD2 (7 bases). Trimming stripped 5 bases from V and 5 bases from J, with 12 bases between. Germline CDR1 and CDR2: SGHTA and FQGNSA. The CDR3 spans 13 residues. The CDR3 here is CASSRGALETQYF. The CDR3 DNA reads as TGTGCCAGCAGCCGGGGGGCTCTTGAGACCCAGTACTTC.

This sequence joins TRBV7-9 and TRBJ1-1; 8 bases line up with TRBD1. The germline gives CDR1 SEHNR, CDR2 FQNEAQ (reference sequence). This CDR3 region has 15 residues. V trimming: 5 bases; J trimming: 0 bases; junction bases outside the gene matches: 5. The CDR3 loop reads CASSPNRGLNTEAFF. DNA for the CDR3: TGTGCCAGCAGCCCGAACAGGGGGTTGAACACTGAAGCTTTCTTT.

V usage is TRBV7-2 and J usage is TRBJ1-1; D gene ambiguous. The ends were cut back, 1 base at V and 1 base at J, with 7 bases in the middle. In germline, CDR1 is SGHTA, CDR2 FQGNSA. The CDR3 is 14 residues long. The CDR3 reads CASSLVFGNTEAFF. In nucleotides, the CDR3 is TGTGCCAGCAGCTTAGTTTTTGGGAACACTGAAGCTTTCTTT.

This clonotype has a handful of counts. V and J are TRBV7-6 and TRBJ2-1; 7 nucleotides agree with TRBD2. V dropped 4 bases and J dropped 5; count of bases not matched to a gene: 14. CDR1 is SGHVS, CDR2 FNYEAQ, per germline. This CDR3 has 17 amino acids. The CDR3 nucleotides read TGTGCCAGCAGCTCTTCACCAGCGGGGTCTGGAAACAATGAGCAGTTCTTC. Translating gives CASSSSPAGSGNNEQFF.

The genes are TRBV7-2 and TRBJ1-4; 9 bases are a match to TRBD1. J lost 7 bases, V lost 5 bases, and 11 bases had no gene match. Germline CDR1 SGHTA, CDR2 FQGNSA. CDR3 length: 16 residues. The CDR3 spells CASSRQPGQGVEKLFF. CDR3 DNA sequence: TGTGCCAGCAGCCGCCAGCCGGGACAGGGTGTTGAAAAACTGTTTTTT.

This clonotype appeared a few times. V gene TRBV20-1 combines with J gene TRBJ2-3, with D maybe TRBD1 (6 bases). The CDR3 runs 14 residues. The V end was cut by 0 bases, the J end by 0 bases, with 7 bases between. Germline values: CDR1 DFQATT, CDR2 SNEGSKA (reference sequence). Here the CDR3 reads CSARDTGSTDTQYF. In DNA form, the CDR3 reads TGCAGTGCTAGAGATACAGGGAGCACAGATACGCAGTATTTT.

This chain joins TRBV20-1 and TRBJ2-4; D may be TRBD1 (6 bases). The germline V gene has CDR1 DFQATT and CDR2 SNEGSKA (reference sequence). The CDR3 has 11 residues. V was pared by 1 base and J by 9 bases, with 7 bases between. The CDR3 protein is CSARVGGIQYF. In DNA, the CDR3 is TGCAGTGCTAGAGTAGGGGGCATTCAGTACTTC.

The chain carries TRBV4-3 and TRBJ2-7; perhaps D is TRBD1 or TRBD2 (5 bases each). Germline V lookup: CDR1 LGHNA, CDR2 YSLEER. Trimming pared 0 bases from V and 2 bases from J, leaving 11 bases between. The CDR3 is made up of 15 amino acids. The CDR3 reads CASSQEEEGTYEQYF. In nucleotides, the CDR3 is TGCGCCAGCAGCCAAGAGGAAGAGGGGACCTACGAGCAGTACTTC.

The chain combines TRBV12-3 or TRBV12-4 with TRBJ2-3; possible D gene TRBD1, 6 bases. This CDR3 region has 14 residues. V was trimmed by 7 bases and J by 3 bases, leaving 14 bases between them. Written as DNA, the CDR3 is TGTGCCAGCAAAACAGGGACGTCTACAGATACGCAGTATTTT. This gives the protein CASKTGTSTDTQYF.

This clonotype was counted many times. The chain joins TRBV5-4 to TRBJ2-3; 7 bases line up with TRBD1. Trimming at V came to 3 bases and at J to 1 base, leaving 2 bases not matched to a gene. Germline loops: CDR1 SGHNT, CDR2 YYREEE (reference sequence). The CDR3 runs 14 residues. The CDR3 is CASSSQGGTDTQYF. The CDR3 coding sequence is TGTGCCAGCAGCTCCCAGGGGGGCACAGATACGCAGTATTTT.

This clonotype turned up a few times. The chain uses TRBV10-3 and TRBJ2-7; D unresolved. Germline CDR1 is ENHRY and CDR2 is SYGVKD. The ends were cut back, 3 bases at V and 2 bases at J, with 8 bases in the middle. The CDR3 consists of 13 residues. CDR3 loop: CAISERQTYEQYV. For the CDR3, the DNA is TGTGCCATCAGTGAACGACAAACCTACGAGCAGTACGTC.

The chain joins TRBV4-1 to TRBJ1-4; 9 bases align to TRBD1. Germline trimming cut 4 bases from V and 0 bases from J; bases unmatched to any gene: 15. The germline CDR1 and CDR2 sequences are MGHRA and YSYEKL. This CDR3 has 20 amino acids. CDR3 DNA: TGCGCCAGCAGCCGGACAGGGGACGCGATGGCATTTGCAACTAATGAAAAACTGTTTTTT. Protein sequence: CASSRTGDAMAFATNEKLFF.

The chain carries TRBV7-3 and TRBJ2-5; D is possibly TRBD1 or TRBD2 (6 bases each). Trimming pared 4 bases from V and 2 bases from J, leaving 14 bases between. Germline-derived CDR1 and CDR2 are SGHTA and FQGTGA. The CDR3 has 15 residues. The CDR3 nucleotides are TGTGCCAGCAGCTCCAGACCGGGGGCACAAGAGACCCAGTACTTC. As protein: CASSSRPGAQETQYF.

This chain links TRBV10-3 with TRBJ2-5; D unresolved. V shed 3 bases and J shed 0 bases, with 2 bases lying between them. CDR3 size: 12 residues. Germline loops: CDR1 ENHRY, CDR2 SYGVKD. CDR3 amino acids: CAISDYQETQYF. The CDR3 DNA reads TGTGCCATCAGTGACTACCAAGAGACCCAGTACTTC.

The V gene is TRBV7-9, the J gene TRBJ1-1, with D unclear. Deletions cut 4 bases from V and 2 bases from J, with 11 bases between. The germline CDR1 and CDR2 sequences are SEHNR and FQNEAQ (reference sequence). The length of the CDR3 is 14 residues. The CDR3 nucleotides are TGTGCCAGCAGCTCCCCCGGGTCTAACACTGAAGCTTTCTTT. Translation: CASSSPGSNTEAFF.